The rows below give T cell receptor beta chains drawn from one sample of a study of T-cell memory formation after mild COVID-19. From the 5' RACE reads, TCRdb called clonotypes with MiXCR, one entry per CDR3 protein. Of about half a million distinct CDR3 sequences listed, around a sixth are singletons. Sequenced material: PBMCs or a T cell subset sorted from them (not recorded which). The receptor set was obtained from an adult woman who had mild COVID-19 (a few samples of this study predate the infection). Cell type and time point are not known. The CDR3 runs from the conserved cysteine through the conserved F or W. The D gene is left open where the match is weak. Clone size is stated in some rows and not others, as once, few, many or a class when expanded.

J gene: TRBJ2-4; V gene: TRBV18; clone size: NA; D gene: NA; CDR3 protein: CASSPRAPPENIQYF; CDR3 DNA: TGTGCCAGCTCACCAAGGGCCCCGCCGGAAAACATTCAGTACTTC
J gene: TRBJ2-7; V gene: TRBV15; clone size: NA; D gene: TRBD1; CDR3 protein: CATSTDRVTYEQYF; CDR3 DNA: TGTGCCACCAGCACGGACAGGGTGACCTACGAGCAGTACTTC
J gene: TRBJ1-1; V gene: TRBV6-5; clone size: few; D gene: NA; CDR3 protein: CASSYEGTRLALNTEAFF; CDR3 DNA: TGTGCCAGCAGTTACGAGGGGACACGGCTAGCCCTGAACACTGAAGCTTTCTTT
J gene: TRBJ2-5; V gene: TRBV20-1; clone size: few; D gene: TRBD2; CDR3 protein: CSAKLAGAVETQYF; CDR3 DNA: TGCAGTGCAAAGCTAGCGGGGGCGGTGGAGACCCAGTACTTC
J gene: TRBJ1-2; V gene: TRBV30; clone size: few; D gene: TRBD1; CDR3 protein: CAWSPLDRGNYGYTF; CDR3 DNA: TGTGCCTGGAGTCCACTGGACAGGGGGAACTATGGCTACACCTTC
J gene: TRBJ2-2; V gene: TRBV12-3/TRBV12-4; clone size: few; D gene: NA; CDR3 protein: CASSYDRGELFF; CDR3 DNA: TGTGCCAGCAGTTACGACAGGGGGGAGCTGTTTTTT
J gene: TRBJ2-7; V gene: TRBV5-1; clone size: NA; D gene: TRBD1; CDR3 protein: CASSPAGTGGYEQYF; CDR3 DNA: TGCGCCAGCAGCCCGGCGGGGACAGGCGGCTACGAGCAGTACTTC
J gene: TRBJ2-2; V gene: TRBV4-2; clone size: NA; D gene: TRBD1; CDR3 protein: CASSRVTGTGMNGELFF; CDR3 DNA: TGTGCCAGCAGCCGCGTCACTGGGACAGGGATGAACGGGGAGCTGTTTTTT
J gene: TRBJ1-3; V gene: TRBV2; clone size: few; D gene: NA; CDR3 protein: CARKGSGNTIYF; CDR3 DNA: TGTGCCAGAAAGGGGTCTGGAAACACCATATATTTT
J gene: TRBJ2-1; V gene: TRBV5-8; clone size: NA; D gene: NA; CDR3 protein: CASPYGSSSYNEQFF; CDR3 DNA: TGTGCCAGCCCGTACGGATCTAGCTCCTACAATGAGCAGTTCTTC
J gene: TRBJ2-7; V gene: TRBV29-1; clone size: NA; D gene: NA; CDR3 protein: CSVGKMDGYEQYF; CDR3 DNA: TGCAGCGTTGGGAAAATGGACGGCTACGAGCAGTACTTC
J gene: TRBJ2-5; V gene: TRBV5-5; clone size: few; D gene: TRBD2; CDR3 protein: CASRRPPPSGLYGETQYF; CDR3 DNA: TGTGCCAGCAGACGCCCCCCCCCTAGCGGTCTCTATGGGGAGACCCAGTACTTC
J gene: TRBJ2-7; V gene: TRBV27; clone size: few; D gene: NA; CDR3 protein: CASGQWGSPVEQYF; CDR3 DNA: TGTGCCAGCGGACAGTGGGGGAGCCCTGTCGAGCAGTACTTC
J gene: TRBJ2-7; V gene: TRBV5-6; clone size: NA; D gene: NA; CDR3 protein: CASSLLSSTGSYEQYF; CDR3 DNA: TGTGCCAGCAGTTTACTCAGTTCCACAGGGAGCTACGAGCAGTACTTC
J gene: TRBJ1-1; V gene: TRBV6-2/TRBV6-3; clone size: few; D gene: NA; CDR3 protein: CASSYGQGSEAFF; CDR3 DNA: TGTGCCAGCAGTTACGGGCAGGGGAGTGAAGCTTTCTTT